This is a list of T cell receptor beta chains from one sample in a study of T cell repertoires in cytomegalovirus infection. These receptors have no known antigen. MiXCR was run by TCRdb on the reads, yielding one entry per CDR3 protein. The table includes 70,000 to 95,000 distinct CDR3 sequences, approximately 30% detected once. The specimen comprised CD8+ T cells from cultured PBMCs, sampled from culture after CMV antigen stimulation. The receptors stem from a human donor in good health (CMV status not recorded). Some clones in this sample may be carry-over from other donors' samples. Each CDR3 is given with its conserved first and last residue. The order of the fields is D gene, J gene, V gene, clone size, CDR3 DNA, CDR3 protein. The D gene is left open where the match is weak. Expanded clones are given a class, and other clones once, few, many or no size at all.

D gene: TRBD1
J gene: TRBJ1-2
V gene: TRBV13
clone size: many
CDR3 DNA: TGTGCCAGCAGCCTGGGACAGGGGGGCTATGGCTACACCTTC
CDR3 protein: CASSLGQGGYGYTF

D gene: TRBD2
J gene: TRBJ2-5
V gene: TRBV7-2
clone size: many
CDR3 DNA: TGTGCCAGCAGCTTATTCCCCGGGGGGGACCAAGAGACCCAGTACTTC
CDR3 protein: CASSLFPGGDQETQYF

D gene: .
J gene: TRBJ1-2
V gene: TRBV20-1
clone size: .
CDR3 DNA: TGCAGTGCTAGAGGCTGGGACCTTAACTATGGCTACACCTTC
CDR3 protein: CSARGWDLNYGYTF

D gene: .
J gene: TRBJ2-7
V gene: TRBV4-1
clone size: .
CDR3 DNA: TGCGCCAGCAGCCAAGATCCTCCCCCCAGCTACGAGCAGTACTTC
CDR3 protein: CASSQDPPPSYEQYF

D gene: .
J gene: TRBJ2-7
V gene: TRBV4-1
clone size: .
CDR3 DNA: TGCGCCAGCAGCCAGATCATCCCCCGCCTAGCCCTATCCAGGCAGTACTTC
CDR3 protein: CASSQIIPRLALSRQYF

D gene: .
J gene: TRBJ1-5
V gene: TRBV3-1
clone size: few
CDR3 DNA: TGTGCCAGCAGCCAAGGGTTCGCGGGGGATTTGGGTCAGCCCCAGCATTTT
CDR3 protein: CASSQGFAGDLGQPQHF

D gene: .
J gene: TRBJ2-1
V gene: TRBV5-4
clone size: .
CDR3 DNA: TGTGCTTTAGGGGGGGGGCCGGGGGTTGAGCAGTTCTTC
CDR3 protein: CALGGGPGVEQFF

D gene: .
J gene: TRBJ2-5
V gene: TRBV6-5
clone size: .
CDR3 DNA: TGTGCCAGCAAAACGGCTAGCCAAGAGACCCAGTACTTC
CDR3 protein: CASKTASQETQYF

D gene: .
J gene: TRBJ2-7
V gene: TRBV2
clone size: .
CDR3 DNA: TGTGCCAGCAGGGGGGAAGTCCGCGAGCAGTACTTC
CDR3 protein: CASRGEVREQYF

D gene: TRBD1
J gene: TRBJ1-4
V gene: TRBV2
clone size: .
CDR3 DNA: TGTGCCAGCGATTGGCCTATAAGACAGGGGAAGGATGAAAAACTGTTTTTT
CDR3 protein: CASDWPIRQGKDEKLFF

D gene: TRBD2
J gene: TRBJ2-2
V gene: TRBV9
clone size: .
CDR3 DNA: TGTGCCAGCAGCGCCGATAGCGGGGGGGCGGCCGGGGAGCTGTTTTTT
CDR3 protein: CASSADSGGAAGELFF

D gene: .
J gene: TRBJ2-7
V gene: TRBV4-1
clone size: .
CDR3 DNA: TGTGCCAGCAGCCAAGATTTCGCGGAGGGCGAATACGAGCAGTACTTC
CDR3 protein: CASSQDFAEGEYEQYF

D gene: .
J gene: TRBJ2-1
V gene: TRBV6-2/TRBV6-3
clone size: few
CDR3 DNA: TGTGCCAGCAGTTACGGATCCCCCAATGAGCAGTTCTTC
CDR3 protein: CASSYGSPNEQFF

D gene: .
J gene: TRBJ1-2
V gene: TRBV7-4
clone size: .
CDR3 DNA: TGTGCCAGCAGCTTAGAGGGGAGGGGATACTATGGCTACACCTTC
CDR3 protein: CASSLEGRGYYGYTF

D gene: TRBD1
J gene: TRBJ1-1
V gene: TRBV6-6
clone size: .
CDR3 DNA: TGTGCCAGCAGTTACCGATCCGGGACAGGGAGTTTTCCGGGGACTGAAGCTTTCTTT
CDR3 protein: CASSYRSGTGSFPGTEAFF

D gene: TRBD1
J gene: TRBJ1-5
V gene: TRBV28
clone size: .
CDR3 DNA: TGTGCCAGCAGCTCCGACAGGGATAGCAATCAGCCCCAGCATTTT
CDR3 protein: CASSSDRDSNQPQHF

D gene: .
J gene: TRBJ1-6
V gene: TRBV7-9
clone size: .
CDR3 DNA: TGTGCCAGCAGCTTAGCGGGGCTAAATTATTCACCCCTCCACTTT
CDR3 protein: CASSLAGLNYSPLHF

D gene: TRBD1
J gene: TRBJ1-2
V gene: TRBV29-1
clone size: .
CDR3 DNA: TGCAGCGGGGACAGGGGGCACGTTGATGGCTACACCTTC
CDR3 protein: CSGDRGHVDGYTF

D gene: TRBD1
J gene: TRBJ1-5
V gene: TRBV12-3/TRBV12-4
clone size: many
CDR3 DNA: TGTGCCAGCAGTCCGTGGGACAGGGGACGGAAGCCCCAGCATTTT
CDR3 protein: CASSPWDRGRKPQHF

D gene: .
J gene: TRBJ2-7
V gene: TRBV5-1
clone size: few
CDR3 DNA: TGCGCCAGCAGCTACCAGACAGGAGATCCCTACGAGCAGTACTTC
CDR3 protein: CASSYQTGDPYEQYF

D gene: TRBD2
J gene: TRBJ2-1
V gene: TRBV19
clone size: few
CDR3 DNA: TGTGCCTCCGGGACTAGCGGATACAATGAGCAGTTCTTC
CDR3 protein: CASGTSGYNEQFF

D gene: TRBD2
J gene: TRBJ2-1
V gene: TRBV19
clone size: few
CDR3 DNA: TGTGCCAGTAGTTCAGCGGGGGTACCTTACAATGAGCAGTTCTTC
CDR3 protein: CASSSAGVPYNEQFF

D gene: .
J gene: TRBJ1-1
V gene: TRBV27
clone size: many
CDR3 DNA: TGTGCCAGCAGTTTACTACAGGGATCCACTGAAGCTTTCTTT
CDR3 protein: CASSLLQGSTEAFF

D gene: .
J gene: TRBJ1-3
V gene: TRBV6-5
clone size: many
CDR3 DNA: TGTGCCAGCAGTTACGGCATCTCTGGAAACACCATATATTTT
CDR3 protein: CASSYGISGNTIYF

D gene: TRBD1
J gene: TRBJ2-2
V gene: TRBV7-8
clone size: many
CDR3 DNA: TGTGCCAGCACCCTGATTGACAGGGGTTGGACCGGGGAGCTGTTTTTT
CDR3 protein: CASTLIDRGWTGELFF

D gene: .
J gene: TRBJ2-2
V gene: TRBV7-9
clone size: many
CDR3 DNA: TGTGCCAGCAGCTTATCTCCCCGGGAGAGGGAGCTGTTTTTT
CDR3 protein: CASSLSPRERELFF

D gene: .
J gene: TRBJ2-7
V gene: TRBV7-9
clone size: many
CDR3 DNA: TGTGCCAGCAGCTTAGCAGAGACCTACGAGCAGTACTTC
CDR3 protein: CASSLAETYEQYF

D gene: .
J gene: TRBJ2-3
V gene: TRBV29-1
clone size: .
CDR3 DNA: TGCAGCGTTGAAAATACAGGGTTTTCGGCAGATACGCAGTATTTT
CDR3 protein: CSVENTGFSADTQYF

D gene: .
J gene: TRBJ1-1
V gene: TRBV7-2
clone size: few
CDR3 DNA: TGTGCCAGCAGCCCTTGGTTAGAAACTGAAGCTTTCTTT
CDR3 protein: CASSPWLETEAFF

D gene: TRBD1
J gene: TRBJ2-1
V gene: TRBV7-9
clone size: few
CDR3 DNA: TGTGCCAGCAGCTCGGACAGGCTTGAGCAGTTCTTC
CDR3 protein: CASSSDRLEQFF

D gene: .
J gene: TRBJ1-5
V gene: TRBV6-5
clone size: .
CDR3 DNA: TGTGCCAGCAGTTACGGGGCAGGGGCTAAGCCCCAGCATTTT
CDR3 protein: CASSYGAGAKPQHF

D gene: TRBD2
J gene: TRBJ2-1
V gene: TRBV6-6
clone size: few
CDR3 DNA: TGTGCCAGCAGTCTAGCGGGGGAGCAGTTCTTC
CDR3 protein: CASSLAGEQFF

D gene: TRBD1
J gene: TRBJ1-1
V gene: TRBV6-5
clone size: .
CDR3 DNA: TGTGCCAGCAGTATACAGGGGTGGGGTGAAGCTTTCTTT
CDR3 protein: CASSIQGWGEAFF

D gene: .
J gene: TRBJ1-1
V gene: TRBV13
clone size: .
CDR3 DNA: TGTGCCAGCAGCTTTGGGGCCCTGAACACTGAAGCTTTCTTT
CDR3 protein: CASSFGALNTEAFF

D gene: TRBD1
J gene: TRBJ1-6
V gene: TRBV2
clone size: many
CDR3 DNA: TGTGCCAGCATCGCCGGGACAGCTAATTCACCCCTCCACTTT
CDR3 protein: CASIAGTANSPLHF

D gene: TRBD1
J gene: TRBJ2-7
V gene: TRBV29-1
clone size: .
CDR3 DNA: TGCAGCGTCATGACAGGGGCCTCCTACGAGCAGTACTTC
CDR3 protein: CSVMTGASYEQYF

D gene: TRBD1
J gene: TRBJ1-2
V gene: TRBV2
clone size: few
CDR3 DNA: TGTGCCAGCGGGGCGGACAGGCGCTATGGCTACACCTTC
CDR3 protein: CASGADRRYGYTF

D gene: .
J gene: TRBJ2-7
V gene: TRBV7-9
clone size: .
CDR3 DNA: TGTGCCAGCAGCCCCCAGGGAACCTACGAGCAGTACTTC
CDR3 protein: CASSPQGTYEQYF

D gene: .
J gene: TRBJ2-4
V gene: TRBV2
clone size: .
CDR3 DNA: TGTGCCAGCAGTGAAGCGCTAGGGTTGTCAAAAAACATTCAGTACTTC
CDR3 protein: CASSEALGLSKNIQYF

D gene: .
J gene: TRBJ2-7
V gene: TRBV20-1
clone size: .
CDR3 DNA: TGCAGTTCCGGGGACAACTCCTACGAGCAGTACTTC
CDR3 protein: CSSGDNSYEQYF

D gene: .
J gene: TRBJ2-7
V gene: TRBV4-3
clone size: .
CDR3 DNA: TGCGCCAGCAGCCAAGAACGGTACGAGCAGTACTTC
CDR3 protein: CASSQERYEQYF

D gene: TRBD1
J gene: TRBJ1-1
V gene: TRBV7-9
clone size: many
CDR3 DNA: TGTGCCAGCAGCGACAAGTCCCGACAGGGGACGAACACTGAAGCTTTCTTT
CDR3 protein: CASSDKSRQGTNTEAFF

D gene: .
J gene: TRBJ1-5
V gene: TRBV12-3/TRBV12-4
clone size: few
CDR3 DNA: TGTGCCAGCAGTTTAGCGCCCGGCCAGCCCCAGCATTTT
CDR3 protein: CASSLAPGQPQHF

D gene: TRBD2
J gene: TRBJ2-1
V gene: TRBV9
clone size: .
CDR3 DNA: TGTGCCAGCAGCGCCGGACTAGCAAACGACAATGAGCAGTTCTTC
CDR3 protein: CASSAGLANDNEQFF

D gene: .
J gene: TRBJ2-2
V gene: TRBV11-2
clone size: few
CDR3 DNA: TGTGCCAGCGGAGTATCCGGGGAGCTGTTTTTT
CDR3 protein: CASGVSGELFF